These 32 T cell receptor beta chains originate from one sample sequenced in a study of shared clonotypes between healthy human individuals. Some clones are missing from TCRdb's copy, which holds only in-frame ones; the method was immunoSEQ multiplex PCR. The data hold some 450,000 clones, with around 77% observed a single time. Specimen: PBMCs. The source of these receptors is a woman between 40 and 50 years old in good health. Some clones in this sample may be carry-over from other donors' samples.

This chain joins TRBV18 and TRBJ2-1; perhaps D is TRBD1 or TRBD2 (5 bases each). The CDR3 is 16 amino acids. V lost 1 base and J lost 1, with 11 bases in between. Germline CDR1 KGHSH, CDR2 LQKENI. CDR3 DNA sequence: TGTGCCAGCTCACCACGGGGCGGGCCTTCCTACAATGAGCAGTTCTTC. It is translated as CASSPRGGPSYNEQFF.

The chain has TRBV6-5 and TRBJ1-2; 9 positions match TRBD1. Germline V gene sequence: CDR1 MNHEY, CDR2 SVGAGI. The CDR3 is 15 amino acids. The V gene end was trimmed by 5 bases and the J gene end by 3 bases; junction bases not matched to a gene: 7. The CDR3 spells CASSTTRTGDYGYTF. CDR3 nucleotide sequence: TGTGCCAGCAGTACAACGAGGACAGGGGACTATGGCTACACCTTC.

V gene TRBV19 combines with J gene TRBJ1-1; TRBD1 aligns across 8 bases. V lost 9 bases, J lost 8 bases, and 5 bases stayed unmatched. CDR3 length equals 11 residues. Germline CDR1 LNHDA, CDR2 SQIVND (reference sequence). The DNA for the CDR3 is TGTGCCAGCCGGACAGGGTTCGAAGCTTTCTTT. The encoded protein is CASRTGFEAFF.

This clone showed up just a few times. V is TRBV18 and J is TRBJ1-1, with TRBD1 matching 7 bases. Per germline, CDR1 KGHSH and CDR2 LQKENI. The CDR3 is made up of 15 amino acids. V gave up 3 bases and J gave up 4 bases; unmatched junction bases: 8. CDR3 DNA sequence: TGTGCCAGCTCACCCGACGCTAACAGGGGCACTGAAGCTTTCTTT. Translated: CASSPDANRGTEAFF.

This clone was observed many times. The CDR3 here is CASSHRGVDTEAFF. The CDR3 coding sequence is TGTGCCAGCAGCCATCGTGGAGTAGACACTGAAGCTTTCTTT. The chain links TRBV6-5 to TRBJ1-1, with D hard to call. The V end was cut by 6 bases, the J end by 3 bases, with 14 bases between. Germline assignment: CDR1 MNHEY and CDR2 SVGAGI. The CDR3 has 14 residues.

The genes are TRBV6-6 and TRBJ1-5, with a possible D match to TRBD1 (5 bases). Between the trimmed V and J ends, which lost 2 bases and 4 bases, there was a span of 6 bases. Germline V gene data show CDR1 as MNHNY and CDR2 as SVGAGI (reference sequence). The CDR3 has 13 amino acids. The CDR3 here is CASSYGGNQPQHF. CDR3 coding DNA: TGTGCCAGCAGTTACGGGGGGAATCAGCCCCAGCATTTT.

This chain links TRBV18 with TRBJ2-3, with 13 nucleotides matching TRBD2. V trimming: 0 bases; J trimming: 7 bases; junction bases outside the gene matches: 4. The CDR3 consists of 16 residues. Germline lookup yields CDR1 KGHSH and CDR2 LQKENI. CDR3 in DNA: TGTGCCAGCTCACCACCGGGGACTAGCGGGGCAAATACGCAGTATTTT. It encodes CASSPPGTSGANTQYF.

The rearrangement joins TRBV30 to TRBJ2-7; 8 bases map to TRBD1. CDR1 is GTSNPN, CDR2 SVGIG, per germline (reference sequence). Trimming removed 3 bases from V and 5 bases from J; junction bases left unmatched: 9. The CDR3 runs to 14 residues. This chain's CDR3 is CAWRLRDRSHEQYF. The CDR3, as DNA: TGTGCCTGGAGACTCCGGGACAGGTCCCACGAGCAGTACTTC.

This chain links TRBV9 with TRBJ1-4; 10 nucleotides align to TRBD1. Looked up from germline, CDR1 is SGDLS and CDR2 is YYNGEE. The CDR3 totals 15 residues. Losses at the gene ends were 4 bases for V and 7 bases for J; bases not matched to a gene: 7. CDR3 DNA: TGTGCCAGCAGCCCACGACAGGGGGCGCTTGAAAAACTGTTTTTT. It codes for CASSPRQGALEKLFF.

A word on this clone: A much larger clone differs from this one at a single base, so this may be a read error. Other nucleotide sequences from this sample produce the same CDR3. The chain couples TRBV30 to TRBJ2-7; 10 bases fit TRBD1. CDR3 size: 13 residues. Germline lookup yields CDR1 GTSNPN and CDR2 SVGIG (reference sequence). CDR3 nucleotides: TGCGCCAAGAGGGACAGGGGTCCGGGGGAGCAGTACTTC. Amino acid sequence: CAKRDRGPGEQYF.

In DNA form, the CDR3 reads TGCGCCAGCAGCCAAGAATACCACGGCTTCTCCTACGAGCAGTACTTC. Translation gives CASSQEYHGFSYEQYF. The chain uses TRBV4-1 and TRBJ2-7; D remains unclear. Germline CDR1 reads MGHRA; CDR2 reads YSYEKL. With 0 bases removed from V and 0 bases from J, the gap between germline ends came to 12 bases. The CDR3 has 16 residues.

V usage is TRBV5-4 and J usage is TRBJ2-7, with 11 bases fitting TRBD2. The V gene end was trimmed by 4 bases and the J gene end by 2 bases; junction bases not matched to a gene: 5. Germline-derived CDR1 and CDR2 are SGHNT and YYREEE (reference sequence). The CDR3 loop spans 15 amino acids. In DNA form, the CDR3 reads TGTGCCAGCAGCCAGGGACTAGCGGATACCTACGAGCAGTACTTC. Amino acid sequence: CASSQGLADTYEQYF.

This clone was found a few times. This chain links TRBV9 with TRBJ2-3; 9 nucleotides agree with TRBD2. This CDR3 comprises 17 residues. The germline V gene encodes CDR1 SGDLS and CDR2 YYNGEE. V was clipped by 2 bases and J by 4 bases; unmatched bases: 11. CDR3 DNA: TGTGCCAGCAGCGTCGGAAGTAGCGGGAGTCTCGCAGATACGCAGTATTTT. Translating gives CASSVGSSGSLADTQYF.

Comments on this clone: This same CDR3 is encoded by further DNA sequences in the sample. The chain has TRBV28 and TRBJ1-4, with D possibly matching TRBD1 (5 bases). Germline values: CDR1 MDHEN, CDR2 SYDVKM. V lost 7 bases to trimming and J lost 10 bases, with 16 bases between them. The CDR3 consists of 13 residues. CDR3 DNA sequence: TGTGCCAGCACCGGGACGGGGGATGGAAAACTGTTTTTT. This translates into CASTGTGDGKLFF.

The chain joins TRBV6-1 to TRBJ2-5, with TRBD2 as a possible D gene (5 bases). V was shortened by 6 bases and J by 9 bases, with 8 bases between the two germline ends. The CDR3 sequence is 10 residues long. The V gene's germline CDR1 is MNHNS and CDR2 SASEGT. CDR3 in DNA: TGTGCCAGCAGACTGCGGGCCCAGTACTTC. Amino acids: CASRLRAQYF.

As DNA, the CDR3 is TGTGCCAGTAGTTCGACGGACAGGGGGCGTAAAGATCAGCCCCAGCATTTT. It translates to CASSSTDRGRKDQPQHF. V gene TRBV19 combines with J gene TRBJ1-5, with TRBD1 matching 11 bases. Germline V lookup: CDR1 LNHDA, CDR2 SQIVND (reference sequence). The CDR3 totals 17 residues. V trimming: 5 bases; J trimming: 5 bases; junction bases outside the gene matches: 11. Supplemented by reference TRBV19 and TRBJ1-5, the full variable domain reads DGGITQSPKYLFRKEGQNVTLSCEQNLNHDAMYWYRQDPGQGLRLIYYSQIVNDFQKGDIAEGYSVSREKKESFPLTVTSAQKNPTAFYLCASSSTDRGRKDQPQHFGDGTRLSIL.

The chain employs TRBV5-6 and TRBJ1-1; 8 bases map to TRBD1. The CDR3 contains 15 residues. The V and J ends lost 5 bases and 6 bases, in that order; junction bases with no gene match: 12. Germline loops: CDR1 SGHDT, CDR2 YYEEEE. This chain's CDR3 is CASRGYPQGAPEAFF. The CDR3 nucleotides are TGTGCCAGCAGAGGATATCCTCAGGGGGCCCCTGAAGCTTTCTTT. Full variable domain (rest looked up from reference TRBV5-6 and TRBJ1-1): DAGVTQSPTHLIKTRGQQVTLRCSPKSGHDTVSWYQQALGQGPQFIFQYYEEEERQRGNFPDRFSGHQFPNYSSELNVNALLLGDSALYLCASRGYPQGAPEAFFGQGTRLTVV.

The V and J genes are TRBV6-1 and TRBJ2-7; D is possibly TRBD2 (5 bases). CDR3 length: 13 residues. Deletions cut 11 bases from V and 5 bases from J, with 19 bases between. Germline V gene data show CDR1 as MNHNS and CDR2 as SASEGT. The CDR3 DNA reads as TGTGCCTCCCTCCCCCCGGGGTACAACGAGCAGTACTTC. This encodes CASLPPGYNEQYF.

This rearrangement joins TRBV5-1 to TRBJ1-1; D possibly corresponds to TRBD1 (6 bases). The V end lost 0 bases, the J end lost 1 base, and 10 bases lay between the germline ends. From germline, CDR1 is SGHRS and CDR2 YFSETQ. CDR3 length equals 15 residues. CDR3 amino acids: CASSLETGPNTEAFF. In DNA form, the CDR3 reads TGCGCCAGCAGCTTGGAAACAGGGCCGAACACTGAAGCTTTCTTT.

Points on this clone: Since a far larger clone is one base different, this is likely a read error. The J gene is TRBJ2-7, the V gene TRBV30; 9 bases align to TRBD2. There are 14 residues in the CDR3. The V segment lost 3 bases and the J segment 6 bases; nucleotides outside the gene matches: 9. The germline V gene encodes CDR1 GTSNPN and CDR2 SVGIG (reference sequence). The CDR3, as DNA: TGTGCCTGGAGGCCCTGGCGGGAGGGCCGCGAGCAGTACGTC. This gives the protein CAWRPWREGREQYV.

Here the CDR3 reads CASSAGYSNQPQHF. The DNA of the CDR3 is TGTGCCAGTAGTGCAGGGTATAGCAATCAGCCCCAGCATTTT. V and J are TRBV19 and TRBJ1-5, with D perhaps matching TRBD1 (5 bases). This CDR3 comprises 14 residues. Germline CDR1 LNHDA, CDR2 SQIVND (reference sequence). V lost 5 bases to trimming and J lost 0 bases, with 8 bases between them.

CDR3 DNA: TGTGCCAGCAGCTTGAAGGGTCCAGAGACCCAGTACTTC. It codes for CASSLKGPETQYF. V usage is TRBV7-9 and J usage is TRBJ2-5; no firm D call. The CDR3 is 13 residues long. Germline V lookup: CDR1 SEHNR, CDR2 FQNEAQ (reference sequence). Deletions cut 3 bases from V and 4 bases from J, with 9 bases between.

This chain uses TRBV6-1 with TRBJ1-2; D remains unclear. Germline V gives CDR1 MNHNS, CDR2 SASEGT. The length of the CDR3 is 11 residues. Trimming cost V 6 bases and J 8 bases, with 10 bases left between them. CDR3 sequence: CASRRTSGYTF. Here the CDR3 DNA reads TGTGCCAGCAGAAGGACTTCGGGCTACACCTTC.

This clone was seen a single time. The rearrangement links TRBV4-2 to TRBJ2-7, with 7 positions matching TRBD2. Trimming took 4 bases from V and 3 from J; bases not matched to a gene: 6. From germline, CDR1 is LGHNA and CDR2 YNFKEQ. CDR3 size: 14 residues. CDR3 nucleotides: TGTGCCAGCAGCCCCGGACTAGTTGTCTACGAGCAGTACTTC. As protein: CASSPGLVVYEQYF.

In its sample, this clone was seen once. This chain links TRBV30 with TRBJ1-4, with 10 bases matching TRBD1. This CDR3 is built from 15 residues. V dropped 2 bases and J dropped 8; count of bases not matched to a gene: 8. In germline, CDR1 is GTSNPN, CDR2 SVGIG (reference sequence). The CDR3 bases are TGTGCCTGGAGTTCCGGAGGACAGGGGGAGGAAAAACTGTTTTTT. Protein sequence: CAWSSGGQGEEKLFF. Based on the CDR3 plus reference TRBV30 and TRBJ1-4, the full variable domain is SQTIHQWPATLVQPVGSPLSLECTVEGTSNPNLYWYRQAAGRGLQLLFYSVGIGQISSEVPQNLSASRPQDRQFILSSKKLLLSDSGFYLCAWSSGGQGEEKLFFGSGTQLSVL.

J is TRBJ2-7 and V is TRBV30; 9 positions agree with TRBD1. The V and J ends lost 1 base and 6 bases, in that order; junction bases with no gene match: 10. Germline CDR1 reads GTSNPN; CDR2 reads SVGIG (reference sequence). The CDR3 runs 15 residues. The CDR3: CAWSGDPGQGIEQYF. The CDR3 DNA is TGTGCCTGGAGTGGGGATCCGGGACAGGGAATCGAGCAGTACTTC.

Concerning this clone itself: This could be a read error, since a much larger clone is one nucleotide away. The CDR3 does not close with the conserved phenylalanine or tryptophan, likely indicating a read error. The limits of the CDR3 on the DNA are not certain, so only TCRdb's listed CDR3 is given. The chain combines TRBV28 with TRBJ1-6. The CDR3 totals 9 residues, both ends included. Germline values: CDR1 MDHEN, CDR2 SYDVKM. The CDR3 region is CASGSRFNL.

A word on this clone: The same CDR3 is also encoded by other DNA sequences in this sample. The chain employs TRBV20-1 and TRBJ2-7; D uncertain. The CDR3 is 11 residues long. Trimming took off 6 bases at V and 2 bases at J, with 8 bases between the two ends. In germline, CDR1 is DFQATT, CDR2 SNEGSKA (reference sequence). CDR3 in DNA: TGCAGTGCGACCTTGGCCTACGAGCAGTACTTC. Its protein product is CSATLAYEQYF.

J is TRBJ2-5 and V is TRBV19, with D possibly being TRBD1 or TRBD2 (5 bases each). In germline, CDR1 is LNHDA, CDR2 SQIVND (reference sequence). V lost 5 bases to trimming and J lost 5 bases, with 9 bases between them. CDR3 length: 12 residues. Written as DNA, the CDR3 is TGTGCCAGTAGTGACAGAGGGGAGACCCAGTACTTC. Amino acids: CASSDRGETQYF.

V is TRBV18 and J is TRBJ2-1, with D possibly being TRBD1 (5 bases). Germline CDR1 reads KGHSH; CDR2 reads LQKENI. The CDR3 contains 14 residues. Between the trimmed V and J ends, which lost 2 bases and 6 bases, there was a span of 11 bases. CDR3 residues: CASSPGRGGNEQFF. The CDR3 coding sequence is TGTGCCAGCTCACCAGGTAGGGGCGGCAATGAGCAGTTCTTC. Full variable domain (rest looked up from reference TRBV18 and TRBJ2-1): NAGVMQNPRHLVRRRGQEARLRCSPMKGHSHVYWYRQLPEEGLKFMVYLQKENIIDESGMPKERFSAEFPKEGPSILRIQQVVRGDSAAYFCASSPGRGGNEQFFGPGTRLTVL.

The chain employs TRBV7-2 and TRBJ2-7; unclear D gene. V lost 4 bases to trimming and J lost 0 bases, with 10 bases between them. The CDR3 loop spans 14 amino acids. Germline CDR1 SGHTA, CDR2 FQGNSA. The CDR3 DNA reads TGTGCCAGCAGCTCAGCTTCGAGCTCCTACGAGCAGTACTTC. Protein product: CASSSASSSYEQYF.

The V and J genes are TRBV7-9 and TRBJ2-3, with D possibly being TRBD1 or TRBD2 (5 bases each). The CDR3 has 16 residues. Trimming took off 1 base at V and 0 bases at J, with 11 bases between the two ends. Germline loops: CDR1 SEHNR, CDR2 FQNEAQ (reference sequence). The CDR3 sequence is CASSLGVGESTDTQYF. Written as DNA, the CDR3 is TGTGCCAGCAGCTTAGGGGTGGGGGAAAGCACAGATACGCAGTATTTT.